This passage covers 17 T cell receptor beta chains from one sample sequenced in a study of spatial heterogeneity in lung cancer. MiXCR, applied by TCRdb to the 5' RACE reads, yields one record per CDR3 protein. This sample has 8,000 to 9,000 distinct CDR3 sequences, with around 10% found just once. Specified time point: sample taken at primary tumor resection. Antigens of these TCRs are unknown. Findings and caveats of the study: Tumors with more nonsynonymous mutations had more expanded intratumoral alpha and beta TCRs.

Sequencing was performed on lung tumor tissue, taken at surgery. These receptors all stem from a male donor with early-stage non-small cell lung cancer.

The gene calls are TRBV5-5 and TRBJ1-2; D unresolved. The germline V gene has CDR1 SGHKS and CDR2 YYEKEE (reference sequence). The CDR3 extends over 13 amino acids. The V and J ends lost 4 bases and 8 bases respectively, with 15 bases between them. This CDR3 reads CASSQTWRRGYTF. DNA for the CDR3: TGTGCCAGCAGCCAGACTTGGAGGAGAGGCTACACCTTC.

This clonotype was counted at least ten times. The rearrangement uses TRBV2 and TRBJ1-1; D gene uncertain. The V end lost 6 bases, the J end lost 1 base, and 3 bases lay between the germline ends. CDR1 SNHLY and CDR2 FYNNEI come from the germline V gene. The CDR3 length is 11 residues. The CDR3, as DNA: TGTGCCAGCAGACAGAACACTGAAGCTTTCTTT. Translating gives CASRQNTEAFF.

This clonotype is medium-sized. The V call is TRBV6-1, the J call TRBJ1-3; 10 bases are shared with TRBD1. The CDR3 consists of 14 residues. Per germline, CDR1 MNHNS and CDR2 SASEGT. V dropped 4 bases and J dropped 8; count of bases not matched to a gene: 5. CDR3 bases: TGTGCCAGCAGTGCTGACAGGGGGCTGCACACCATATATTTT. The encoded protein is CASSADRGLHTIYF.

In this sample, this clonotype is medium-sized (0.01 to 0.1%). This CDR3 is CASSDSTGINIQYF. The DNA for the CDR3 is TGTGCCAGCAGTGACTCTACCGGGATAAACATTCAGTACTTC. The chain combines TRBV25-1 with TRBJ2-4; a weak D match, TRBD2 (5 bases). CDR1 MGHDK and CDR2 SYGVNS come from the germline V gene. The CDR3 spans 14 residues. Trimming left V 3 bases short and J 6 bases short, with 12 bases between.

By sample fraction, this clonotype is medium-sized. The CDR3 region has the DNA TGCGCCAGCAGTTCGTTCGGCCTTGGCACAGATACGCAGTATTTT. Its translation: CASSSFGLGTDTQYF. The chain is built from TRBV4-1 and TRBJ2-3; D uncertain. The ends were cut back, 6 bases at V and 1 base at J, with 14 bases in the middle. The V gene's germline CDR1 is MGHRA and CDR2 YSYEKL. The CDR3 is 15 residues long.

In its sample, this clonotype ranks as medium-sized. The CDR3: CASSSLGQTYEQYV. As DNA, the CDR3 is TGTGCCAGCAGTTCACTCGGACAGACCTACGAGCAGTACGTC. The chain joins TRBV28 to TRBJ2-7; possible D gene TRBD1, 6 bases. Germline loops: CDR1 MDHEN, CDR2 SYDVKM. V lost 4 bases to trimming and J lost 2 bases, with 12 bases between them. CDR3 length equals 14 residues.

This clonotype was observed at least ten times. V usage is TRBV2 and J usage is TRBJ1-3; D might be TRBD1 (5 bases). This CDR3 is built from 14 residues. With 4 bases removed from V and 3 bases from J, the gap between germline ends came to 10 bases. CDR1 SNHLY and CDR2 FYNNEI come from the germline V gene. This chain's CDR3 is CASSGAGLGNTIYF. CDR3 nucleotides: TGTGCCAGCAGTGGAGCGGGGCTTGGAAACACCATATATTTT.

This clonotype came up many times. The chain couples TRBV5-1 to TRBJ2-3; no clear D. V was cut by 2 bases and J by 6 bases, with 10 bases left in between. This CDR3 is built from 13 residues. Per germline, CDR1 SGHRS and CDR2 YFSETQ. The CDR3 bases are TGCGCCAGCAGCTTCGCGAGTTTGGATACGCAGTATTTT. It encodes CASSFASLDTQYF.

This clonotype is medium-sized by share. The rearrangement uses TRBV29-1 and TRBJ1-2; tentatively, D is TRBD1 (5 bases). The CDR3 sequence is 13 residues long. Germline lookup yields CDR1 SQVTM and CDR2 ANQGSEA. Trimming left V 3 bases short and J 1 base short, with 9 bases between. The CDR3 reads CSVDDRINYGYTF. The CDR3 bases are TGCAGCGTTGACGACAGAATTAACTATGGCTACACCTTC.

This clonotype rates as medium-sized. The V call is TRBV18, the J call TRBJ1-1, with D hard to call. Germline V gene data show CDR1 as KGHSH and CDR2 as LQKENI. This CDR3 comprises 15 residues. V was cut by 1 base and J by 4 bases, with 13 bases left in between. DNA of the CDR3: TGTGCCAGCTCACCACGAGCGCAGGAGGGCACTGAAGCTTTCTTT. This translates into CASSPRAQEGTEAFF.

This clonotype was counted many times. The chain joins TRBV10-3 to TRBJ1-1, with no clear D. The V gene's germline CDR1 is ENHRY and CDR2 SYGVKD. V lost 5 bases and J 5 bases, leaving 9 bases between the germline ends. This CDR3 has 12 amino acids. CDR3 in DNA: TGTGCCATCAGTCCCACGAGAACTGAAGCTTTCTTT. The encoded protein is CAISPTRTEAFF.

This clonotype was observed many times. J is TRBJ2-6 and V is TRBV20-1; 8 nucleotides align to TRBD2. CDR1 is DFQATT, CDR2 SNEGSKA, per germline (reference sequence). CDR3 length: 17 residues. V lost 6 bases, J lost 3 bases, and 13 bases stayed unmatched. CDR3 sequence: CSAGQAGDRGGANVLTF. The CDR3, as DNA: TGCAGTGCGGGTCAAGCGGGAGATCGGGGTGGGGCCAACGTCCTGACTTTC.

This clonotype was seen many times. As DNA, the CDR3 is TGCAGTGCTACACCGAGACAGGCATATGGCTACACCTTC. As protein: CSATPRQAYGYTF. The V gene is TRBV20-1, the J gene TRBJ1-2, with D perhaps matching TRBD1 (6 bases). Trimming took 4 bases from V and 5 from J, leaving 14 bases between them. CDR1 and CDR2 (germline): DFQATT, SNEGSKA (reference sequence). The CDR3 spans 13 residues.

This clonotype is labeled as medium-sized (0.01 to 0.1%). The chain recombines TRBV6-2 or TRBV6-3 with TRBJ2-1; 16 bases line up with TRBD2. After removal of 2 bases from V and 6 bases from J, the junction contained 4 bases not matched to a gene. Germline CDR1 MNHEY, CDR2 SVGEGT. CDR3 size: 17 residues. The CDR3 loop is CASSYAGTSGRGNEQFF. CDR3 nucleotide sequence: TGTGCCAGCAGTTACGCCGGGACTAGCGGGAGGGGCAATGAGCAGTTCTTC.

In this sample, this clonotype is large. V gene TRBV9 combines with J gene TRBJ1-1, with 7 bases aligning to TRBD1. The ends lost 6 bases at V and 2 bases at J; junction bases unmatched: 4. The V gene's germline CDR1 is SGDLS and CDR2 YYNGEE. There are 13 residues in the CDR3. CDR3 DNA: TGTGCCAGCAACCGAGGGGGCAACACTGAAGCTTTCTTT. This codes for CASNRGGNTEAFF.

Many counts were recorded for this clonotype. The chain has TRBV20-1 and TRBJ1-2, with 7 nucleotides matching TRBD1. CDR1 and CDR2 (germline): DFQATT, SNEGSKA (reference sequence). J was trimmed by 0 bases and V by 1 base; bases with no gene match: 5. CDR3 length: 15 amino acids. CDR3 sequence (DNA): TGCAGTGCTAGAGTAGGAGGGGGCTCTAACTATGGCTACACCTTC. It specifies CSARVGGGSNYGYTF.

This clonotype occurred many times. This chain links TRBV20-1 with TRBJ2-1; D possibly matches TRBD1 or TRBD2 (6 bases each). Germline V gene sequence: CDR1 DFQATT, CDR2 SNEGSKA (reference sequence). This CDR3 region has 15 residues. V lost 2 bases to trimming and J lost 2 bases, with 13 bases between them. CDR3 sequence reads: CSARWGASTYNEQFF. DNA for the CDR3: TGCAGTGCTAGATGGGGGGCAAGCACCTACAATGAGCAGTTCTTC.